This T cell receptor (beta chain) appears in the sequencing data of a study of T-cell memory formation after mild COVID-19. Overall study context: For the most part, TCR clusters were specific to one donor.

This CDR3 is 15 amino acids long. The J segment lost 4 bases and the V segment lost 1 base, leaving 4 bases of the junction unmatched. Per germline, CDR1 SGHDT and CDR2 YYEEEE. TCRdb reprocessed the 5' RACE reads via MiXCR and lists one record per CDR3 protein. The sample lists just under 150,000 distinct CDR3 sequences, roughly a fifth occurring once. Findings and caveats of the study: The authors left the SARS-CoV-2 specificity of second-wave clones peaking on day 37 unconfirmed.

As for this clonotype: What it binds is not known.

The rearrangement uses TRBV5-6 and TRBJ2-1; TRBD2 matches 8 bases. The sample consisted of PBMCs or a T cell subset sorted from them (not recorded which). This receptor was taken from an adult woman who had mild COVID-19 (a few samples of this study predate the infection). Cell type and time point are not known. CDR3 coding DNA: TGTGCCAGCAGCTTGCCCGGGAGGGCGTACAATGAGCAGTTCTTC. Encoded protein: CASSLPGRAYNEQFF.